This TCR beta chain was documented in a study of T-cell reconstitution after alpha-beta-depleted transplantation in children. During its preparation, the TCRbeta library received unique molecular identifiers. From the PCR reads, TCRdb called clonotypes with MiXCR, one entry per CDR3 protein. Of 250,000 to 400,000 distinct CDR3 sequences listed, 23% are singletons. The germline V gene encodes CDR1 SGHTA and CDR2 FQGNSA. Trimming stripped 6 bases from V and 6 bases from J, with 21 bases between. CDR3 length: 15 amino acids. This clonotype has just a few counts. The antigen remains undetermined. General study findings and limits: Reportedly, alpha-beta T cells present about two months post-transplant originated from several hundred expanded clones of graft origin.

The rearrangement links TRBV7-2 to TRBJ2-7; D not resolved. The specimen was PBMCs, mostly from graft donor cells, collected 180 days after TCRalphabeta/CD19-depleted stem cell transplant. The sequence derives from a male patient younger than 18 who had a stem cell transplant for acute lymphoblastic leukemia, so the T cells may come from the graft donor. The CDR3, as DNA: TGTGCCAGCAGTACAGTCCCCCAGCTCTTAGGCGAGCAGTACTTC. Translation: CASSTVPQLLGEQYF.